This TCR beta chain was captured by sequencing in a study of blood T cell repertoires in COVID-19. This table comes from immunoSEQ multiplex PCR, and its TCRdb copy is limited to in-frame clones, with some not included. Among about 360,000 clones listed, about 89% were seen once. The CDR3 contains 18 residues. Per the germline V gene, CDR1 is SGHVS and CDR2 is FQNEAQ. With 2 bases clipped from V and 3 bases from J, the junction kept 14 bases outside the gene matches. The V and J genes are TRBV7-8 and TRBJ2-7; 9 bases fit TRBD1. The clonotype originates from a young man who had recovered from COVID-19. Material: PBMCs or T cells enriched from blood (not recorded which). The CDR3 nucleotides read TGTGCCAGCAGCTTATGGGTCGCGACAGGGGGGGTAGGCTACGAGCAGTACTTC. Its translation: CASSLWVATGGVGYEQYF.